The 17 T cell receptor beta chains below were found in one sample sequenced in a study of cytomegalovirus exposure and HLA in healthy donors. In the PCR, 60 Vbeta and 13 Jbeta primers were used. Sequencing used immunoSEQ multiplex PCR; TCRdb keeps in-frame clones, though not all of them. The table lists about 170,000 clones, over 60% of them singletons. Sample: PBMCs. Every receptor here comes from a female donor in good health and CMV-seronegative.

The CDR3 protein is CASSFSGSDGYTF. For the CDR3, the DNA is TGTGCCAGCAGCTTTTCAGGCTCCGATGGCTACACCTTC. V is TRBV7-9 and J is TRBJ1-2; unclear D gene. The CDR3 is 13 amino acids. Trimming took off 3 bases at V and 6 bases at J, with 11 bases between the two ends. CDR1 is SEHNR, CDR2 FQNEAQ, per germline (reference sequence).

This clone was seen a few times. The chain recombines TRBV4-2 with TRBJ2-7; D uncertain. This CDR3 has 15 residues. V lost 2 bases to trimming and J lost 2 bases, with 13 bases between them. CDR1 and CDR2 from the germline V gene are LGHNA and YNFKEQ. The CDR3 sequence: CASSQSTGSTYEQYF. The CDR3 coding sequence is TGTGCCAGCAGCCAAAGTACCGGGTCTACCTACGAGCAGTACTTC.

This clone showed up just once. This chain connects TRBV5-1 to TRBJ1-6, with 7 bases identical to TRBD1. Germline V gives CDR1 SGHRS, CDR2 YFSETQ. The CDR3 has 17 residues. V trimming: 4 bases; J trimming: 8 bases; junction bases outside the gene matches: 15. The CDR3 bases are TGCGCCAGCAGCCCGAGTATCACTTACAGGGGTGATTCACCCCTCCACTTT. This encodes CASSPSITYRGDSPLHF.

The rearrangement uses TRBV5-6 and TRBJ2-2; D is possibly TRBD1 (5 bases). The V gene's germline CDR1 is SGHDT and CDR2 YYEEEE. Trimming cost V 3 bases and J 4 bases, with 10 bases left between them. The CDR3 runs to 14 residues. The CDR3 DNA is TGTGCCAGCAGCTCAGGGTTGGGCACCGGGGAGCTGTTTTTT. Translated, it gives CASSSGLGTGELFF.

The gene calls are TRBV4-3 and TRBJ1-3; weak D call: TRBD1 (5 bases). Trimming took 1 base from V and 3 from J, leaving 10 bases between them. The CDR3 extends over 15 amino acids. Germline CDR1 LGHNA, CDR2 YSLEER. CDR3 sequence reads: CASSQGRGGGNTIYF. The DNA for the CDR3 is TGCGCCAGCAGCCAAGGAAGGGGAGGTGGAAACACCATATATTTT.

This clone has only one observation. This chain joins TRBV6-5 and TRBJ2-2; D unresolved. The CDR3 sequence is 12 residues long. Trimming cost V 7 bases and J 6 bases, with 9 bases left between them. The germline gives CDR1 MNHEY, CDR2 SVGAGI. CDR3 bases: TGTGCCAGCATTGACTGGGCCGGGGAGCTGTTTTTT. This codes for CASIDWAGELFF.

J is TRBJ2-7 and V is TRBV9; TRBD2 might be the D (5 bases). V was pared by 4 bases and J by 0 bases, with 14 bases between. The CDR3 spans 15 residues. The V gene's germline CDR1 is SGDLS and CDR2 YYNGEE. In DNA form, the CDR3 reads TGTGCCAGCAGCCCCACCCTAGGGAGCTCCTACGAGCAGTACTTC. Translated, it gives CASSPTLGSSYEQYF.

The chain uses TRBV5-1 and TRBJ2-7; D is undetermined. V lost 4 bases, J lost 2 bases, and 10 bases lay in between. Germline CDR1 SGHRS, CDR2 YFSETQ. The CDR3 extends over 13 amino acids. This chain's CDR3 is CASSGGRTYEQYF. In DNA, the CDR3 is TGCGCCAGCAGCGGCGGCAGAACCTACGAGCAGTACTTC.

The chain recombines TRBV15 with TRBJ1-2; the match to TRBD1 covers 7 bases. The CDR3 runs to 15 residues. Per germline, CDR1 LNHNV and CDR2 YYDKDF (reference sequence). After removal of 5 bases from V and 2 bases from J, the junction contained 8 bases not matched to a gene. In DNA form, the CDR3 reads TGTGCCACCAGCTATAACCGGGGACAGAACTATGGCTACACCTTC. It codes for CATSYNRGQNYGYTF.

This chain links TRBV7-2 with TRBJ1-2; the D is unclear. V gave up 5 bases and J gave up 0 bases, with 16 bases separating them. From germline, CDR1 is SGHTA and CDR2 FQGNSA. The CDR3 has 16 residues. The DNA for the CDR3 is TGTGCCAGCAGCCCCAAGGTGGCGGGGTCTAACTATGGCTACACCTTC. Encoded protein: CASSPKVAGSNYGYTF.

The V gene is TRBV5-1, the J gene TRBJ2-5, with no clear D. The germline CDR1 and CDR2 sequences are SGHRS and YFSETQ. CDR3 length: 14 amino acids. The V gene lost 1 base and the J gene lost 5 bases, with 12 bases spanning the gap. CDR3 sequence reads: CASSLLGTAETQYF. CDR3 nucleotide sequence: TGCGCCAGCAGCTTGTTGGGCACCGCCGAGACCCAGTACTTC.

This clone was recorded a few times. The chain recombines TRBV18 with TRBJ2-7, with 8 bases lining up with TRBD2. V trimming: 1 base; J trimming: 2 bases; junction bases outside the gene matches: 19. Germline V CDR1 and CDR2: KGHSH, LQKENI. This CDR3 is 20 amino acids long. The CDR3 DNA is TGTGCCAGCTCACCACGGCGACCTATTTCGGGGGGGCACATGCCCTACGAGCAGTACTTC. Its protein is CASSPRRPISGGHMPYEQYF.

To note about this clone: This CDR3 is also generated by other DNA sequences in the sample. CDR3 DNA sequence: TGTGCCAGCAGCAGCTCGCCCTACGAGCAGTACTTC. Its translation: CASSSSPYEQYF. The chain links TRBV5-6 to TRBJ2-7; D is uncertain. The CDR3 runs to 12 residues. Germline-derived CDR1 and CDR2 are SGHDT and YYEEEE. V was pared by 4 bases and J by 2 bases, with 7 bases between.

The V and J genes are TRBV14 and TRBJ2-1; the match to TRBD2 covers 8 bases. This CDR3 comprises 15 residues. The trim removed 1 base at V and 7 bases at J, leaving 6 bases unmatched. Germline V gene sequence: CDR1 SGHDN, CDR2 FVKESK. The chain's CDR3 is CASSQAGGPLNEQFF. In DNA, the CDR3 is TGTGCCAGCAGCCAAGCGGGGGGGCCGTTAAATGAGCAGTTCTTC.

The CDR3 DNA sequence: TGTGCCACCAGCAAAATACCAGGACAGAGCTCCTACAATGAGCAGTTCTTC. Amino acid sequence: CATSKIPGQSSYNEQFF. This sequence joins TRBV15 and TRBJ2-1; weak D call: TRBD1 (6 bases). This CDR3 has 17 amino acids. The V and J ends lost 4 bases and 0 bases respectively, with 16 bases between them. Per the germline V gene, CDR1 is LNHNV and CDR2 is YYDKDF (reference sequence).

This clone was observed a handful of times. The chain combines TRBV6-5 with TRBJ2-7; tentatively, D is TRBD2 (6 bases). This CDR3 region has 13 residues. The V end was cut by 8 bases, the J end by 0 bases, with 11 bases between. Germline V gene lookup returns CDR1 MNHEY and CDR2 SVGAGI. In DNA, the CDR3 is TGTGCCAGCGGGAGCGGGTTCTCCTACGAGCAGTACTTC. It encodes CASGSGFSYEQYF.

This clone was picked up a small number of times. The genes are TRBV7-2 and TRBJ2-3; D is undetermined. The germline V and J ends were trimmed by 3 bases and 2 bases, with 6 bases remaining between them. The CDR3 is 13 residues long. The V gene's germline CDR1 is SGHTA and CDR2 FQGNSA. Here the CDR3 reads CASSLTDTDTQYF. CDR3 sequence (DNA): TGTGCCAGCAGCTTGACTGACACAGATACGCAGTATTTT.